The clone carrying this T cell receptor beta chain was seen more than once but under ten times. The data were taken from a study of blood T cell repertoires in COVID-19. Study context: From T cells, B-cell-depleted T cells, or PBMCs came the material, which was cDNA or gDNA.

TCRdb keeps only in-frame clones here, not all; method: immunoSEQ multiplex PCR. The sample carries around 150,000 clones, almost 80% recorded once. Participant age was about 18 to 89 years, and participants resided in about two dozen US areas. The length of the CDR3 is 12 residues. The germline V gene has CDR1 SGHTA and CDR2 FQGNSA. Deletions cut 1 base from V and 4 bases from J, with 4 bases between. The clonotype originates from a woman aged 45-60 years who had recovered from COVID-19. The sample comprised PBMCs or T cells enriched from blood (not recorded which). The chain combines TRBV7-2 with TRBJ2-5; D call uncertain. The CDR3, as DNA: TGTGCCAGCAGCTTAGATAGAGAGACCCAGTACTTC. Amino acid sequence: CASSLDRETQYF.